This T cell receptor beta chain was retrieved from a study of blood T cell repertoires in COVID-19. Study-wide context: In each case, the material was cDNA or gDNA derived from T cells, B-cell-depleted T cells, or PBMCs.

Authors' analysis steps: Using reference gene primer amplification, nucleated cell counts were estimated. Repertoires were generated with immunoSEQ multiplex PCR, while TCRdb's copy carries only in-frame clones and drops some. V and J calls and clone size follow that table, whereas D and trimming were derived from the DNA. The data contain around 140,000 clones, roughly 91% of them singletons. This clone was seen once. Deletions cut 8 bases from V and 6 bases from J, with 13 bases between. The CDR3 consists of 12 residues. Looked up from germline, CDR1 is MNHEY and CDR2 is SVGAGI. The sequenced sample was peripheral blood. The rearrangement joins TRBV6-5 to TRBJ2-5; D not resolved. The clonotype was recovered from a man aged 60 to 75 with COVID-19, enrolled during active disease. Here the CDR3 reads CASLRPAQTQYF. The CDR3 DNA reads as TGTGCCAGCCTTCGCCCCGCGCAGACCCAGTACTTC.